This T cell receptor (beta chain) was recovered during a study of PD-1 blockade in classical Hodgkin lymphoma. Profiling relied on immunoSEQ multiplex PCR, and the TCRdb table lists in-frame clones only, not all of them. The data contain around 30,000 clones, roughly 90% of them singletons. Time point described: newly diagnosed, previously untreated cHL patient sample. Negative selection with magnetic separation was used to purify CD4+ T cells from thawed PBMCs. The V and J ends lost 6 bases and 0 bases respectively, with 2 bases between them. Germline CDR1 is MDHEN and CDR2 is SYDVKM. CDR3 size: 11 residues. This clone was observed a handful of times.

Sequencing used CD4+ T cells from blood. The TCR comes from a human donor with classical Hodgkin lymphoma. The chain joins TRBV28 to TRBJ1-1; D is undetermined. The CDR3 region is CASRLNTEAFF. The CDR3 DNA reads TGTGCCAGCAGGTTGAACACTGAAGCTTTCTTT.